This T cell receptor beta chain was sequenced during a study of cytomegalovirus exposure and HLA in healthy donors. Study-wide results and caveats: The later analysis indicated that the majority of CMV-associated TCR beta chains appeared HLA-restricted. Data from an earlier analysis indicated that most TCR beta V segments were productive either about 87% or about 30% of the time.

When sampled, the donors appeared nominally healthy, though they likely had unrecorded immune exposures. PCR was performed using 60 Vbeta and 13 Jbeta primers. Repertoires were generated with immunoSEQ multiplex PCR, while TCRdb's copy carries only in-frame clones and drops some. The clone table shows 150,000 to 200,000 clones, with the ten largest holding less than 6.5%. CDR3 size: 17 residues. Germline assignment: CDR1 SNHLY and CDR2 FYNNEI. The V and J ends lost 8 bases and 9 bases, in that order; junction bases with no gene match: 21. Comment on this clone: Its matching antigen is unknown.

Sequencing was carried out using PBMCs. The receptor was isolated from a man under 40 in good health and CMV-seronegative. The chain joins TRBV2 to TRBJ2-7; 11 nucleotides match TRBD1. In DNA, the CDR3 is TGTGCCAGCCTCCCATCATATCCGGGACAGGGGGATTTGGGGCAGTACTTC. This translates into CASLPSYPGQGDLGQYF.